This is a list of T cell receptor beta chains from one sample in a study of OX40 agonist ivuxolimab in advanced cancers. Assay used: immunoSEQ multiplex PCR; TCRdb lists only in-frame clones, some missing. This sample yields about 52,000 clones, of which 80% to 95% are seen a single time; 24% belongs to the top ten. The sequencing used CD4+ or CD8+ T cells sorted from blood, collected in a trial of the OX40 agonist ivuxolimab. The receptors were gathered from an adult with an advanced solid tumor such as melanoma, head and neck, liver or kidney cancer. The conserved cysteine and the conserved F or W are not part of the CDR3 here.

TRBV7-6	TRBJ2-2	ASSPRTGADGELF
TRBV9	TRBJ2-2	ASSSPSRGPDGELF
TRBV7-6	TRBJ2-3	ASSLESGRRTDTQY
TRBV7-9	TRBJ2-7	ASSSVEDEQY
TRBV13	TRBJ2-5	ASSSDRGRETQY
TRBV4-1	TRBJ2-1	ASSAGTLTYNEQF
TRBV27	TRBJ2-7	ASSAGGPKYEQY
TRBV19	TRBJ2-1	ASRETGEFNEQF
TRBV7-2	TRBJ1-1	ASRSPGGTEAF
TRBV29-1	TRBJ2-1	SVVWGSYNEQF
TRBV28	TRBJ2-1	ASSYLTIAGEVGEQF
TRBV7-8	TRBJ2-3	ASSRDSADTQY
TRBV5-3	TRBJ2-7	ARSSSRSYEQY
TRBV9	TRBJ2-3	ASSEGEWSTDTQY
TRBV4-3	TRBJ2-7	ASSQDQGSSYEQY
TRBV5-4	TRBJ2-3	ASSFGLLAGADTQY
TRBV10-3	TRBJ2-3	AIKEDSSTDTQY
TRBV4-1	TRBJ2-5	ASSQDFEETQY
TRBV9	TRBJ2-7	ASGSNWGLDEQY
TRBV9	TRBJ2-3	ASTHERDTDTQY
TRBV29-1	TRBJ2-6	SVERSSGANVLT
TRBV28	TRBJ2-7	ASSPGGARYEQY
TRBV27	TRBJ2-7	ASSLLTTGGNAYEQY
TRBV6-4	TRBJ2-5	ASSEVSRGETQY
TRBV6-5	TRBJ1-1	ASSYGGGTEAF
TRBV5-8	TRBJ2-7	ASSLEIGRSYEQY
TRBV7-8	TRBJ2-7	ASSPTRPEQY
TRBV14	TRBJ2-1	ASSQAFWRNEQF
TRBV7-8	TRBJ2-7	ASSLDLGTTYEQY
TRBV19	TRBJ1-1	ASCSRPNTEAF
TRBV29-1	TRBJ2-1	SVSGSGISYNEQF
TRBV7-9	TRBJ1-5	ASSSSGEGRAGNQPQH
TRBV27	TRBJ2-1	ASSLEGIRGDEQF
TRBV7-8	TRBJ2-7	ASSFFGTGDTYEQY
TRBV29-1	TRBJ2-7	SVVKEEGFFYEQY
TRBV5-4	TRBJ2-3	ASLSEPGGNTDTQY
TRBV27	TRBJ1-1	ASSLIGNTEAF
TRBV7-6	TRBJ2-2	ASSLAGGELF
TRBV28	TRBJ2-7	ASSSFGYEQY
TRBV30	TRBJ1-1	AWSLGPNPGTEAF
TRBV19	TRBJ1-2	ASSISPTGDYGYT
TRBV7-9	TRBJ1-1	ASSLAGINTEAF
TRBV19	TRBJ1-5	ASRTGLSLNQPQH
TRBV14	TRBJ1-1	ASSQIGRAEAF
TRBV7-8	TRBJ2-1	ASSVGTGSYNEQF
TRBV28	TRBJ2-5	ASSLQETQY
TRBV6-5	TRBJ2-1	ASSYFGDDPYNEQF
TRBV28	TRBJ1-1	ASSPLNTEAF
TRBV28	TRBJ2-5	ASKRAGETQY
TRBV12-5	TRBJ2-1	ASGLQPRAAYNEQF
TRBV4-3	TRBJ1-1	ASSLTGTGLMNTEAF
TRBV4-3	TRBJ1-5	ASSPAAGGNQPQH
TRBV4-3	TRBJ1-5	ASSHDRGRGQPQH
TRBV7-9	TRBJ2-4	ASSPNGGNIQY
TRBV19	TRBJ2-1	ASSIASTSGISSYNEQF
TRBV7-2	TRBJ1-3	ASSSYHREFRSGNTIY
TRBV9	TRBJ2-1	ASSAGTGRNEQF
TRBV19	TRBJ1-5	ASSIIGSNQPQH
TRBV2	TRBJ2-7	ASSDRVSYEQY